These 32 T cell receptor beta chains were all obtained from the same sample, sequenced in a study of blood T cell repertoires in COVID-19 (dated by TCRdb to between 2020 and 2021). Library construction relied on the immunoSEQ multiplex PCR assay. In its TCRdb copy, this immuneACCESS table keeps in-frame sequences only and misses some clones. Where compared with another copy, unresolved V genes explain less than half of these, and the others have no known cause. The sample table shows 200,000 or so clones, and more than 80% are seen once. Roughly 2.6% of the sample goes to the ten largest clones. The sample consisted of peripheral blood. The origin of the receptors is a man aged 30 to 39 with COVID-19, enrolled during active disease.

The chain joins TRBV19 to TRBJ1-1; 9 positions agree with TRBD1. The CDR3 runs to 14 residues. V trimming: 7 bases; J trimming: 5 bases; junction bases outside the gene matches: 8. Germline V gene data show CDR1 as LNHDA and CDR2 as SQIVND (reference sequence). CDR3 sequence: CASTEGTGSTEAFF. As DNA, the CDR3 is TGTGCCAGTACTGAGGGGACAGGGTCAACTGAAGCTTTCTTT.

This clone rates as medium-sized. V usage is TRBV5-4 and J usage is TRBJ1-4; TRBD1 matches 9 bases. Trimming cost V 2 bases and J 1 base; bases outside gene matches: 12. Per the germline V gene, CDR1 is SGHNT and CDR2 is YYREEE (reference sequence). The CDR3 extends over 19 amino acids. CDR3 residues: CASSLTWGQGYLTNEKLFF. The CDR3 bases are TGTGCCAGCAGCTTAACGTGGGGACAGGGATATCTAACTAATGAAAAACTGTTTTTT.

A few counts support this clone. V and J are TRBV12-3 or TRBV12-4 and TRBJ2-3; 8 bases agree with TRBD1. J was trimmed by 4 bases and V by 6 bases; bases with no gene match: 3. The CDR3 length is 13 residues. As DNA, the CDR3 is TGTGCCAGCAGGACGACAGGGGCAGATACGCAGTATTTT. As protein: CASRTTGADTQYF.

V and J are TRBV4-3 and TRBJ1-3; a possible D gene is TRBD1 (5 bases). V dropped 0 bases and J dropped 7 bases, with 16 bases sitting between them. The CDR3 sequence is 16 residues long. Per germline, CDR1 LGHNA and CDR2 YSLEER. Written as DNA, the CDR3 is TGCGCCAGCAGCCAAGACCCGGGGGGGTCATGGAACACCATATATTTT. Translated: CASSQDPGGSWNTIYF.

The chain combines TRBV18 with TRBJ1-4; no reliable D call. Germline V gene data show CDR1 as KGHSH and CDR2 as LQKENI. Trimming shortened V by 1 base and J by 3 bases, and 6 bases separated the two germline ends. This CDR3 region has 14 residues. The CDR3 nucleotides read TGTGCCAGCTCACCACAGGAGTCTAATGAAAAACTGTTTTTT. Protein: CASSPQESNEKLFF. The entire variable domain, with the rest obtained from reference TRBV18 and TRBJ1-4, is as follows: NAGVMQNPRHLVRRRGQEARLRCSPMKGHSHVYWYRQLPEEGLKFMVYLQKENIIDESGMPKERFSAEFPKEGPSILRIQQVVRGDSAAYFCASSPQESNEKLFFGSGTQLSVL.

This chain uses TRBV27 with TRBJ2-1; D is possibly TRBD1 (6 bases). V lost 4 bases and J 6 bases, leaving 22 bases between the germline ends. The CDR3 loop spans 17 amino acids. Germline CDR1 MNHEY, CDR2 SMNVEV (reference sequence). This chain's CDR3 is CASSYSRTGRLSNEQFF. For the CDR3, the DNA is TGTGCCAGCAGTTACTCCAGAACAGGGCGTCTCTCCAATGAGCAGTTCTTC.

The chain links TRBV5-1 to TRBJ1-1; 9 nucleotides align to TRBD1. Unmatched junction bases numbered 7, after V lost 3 bases and J lost 1 base. Germline V CDR1 and CDR2: SGHRS, YFSETQ. This CDR3 has 16 residues. Here the CDR3 DNA reads TGCGCCAGCAGCTCCCTCGGGACAGGGCCGAACACTGAAGCTTTCTTT. This translates into CASSSLGTGPNTEAFF.

This chain connects TRBV29-1 to TRBJ2-2; no definite D call. The V gene lost 6 bases and the J gene lost 4 bases, with 15 bases spanning the gap. The CDR3 sequence is 14 residues long. The germline V gene has CDR1 SQVTM and CDR2 ANQGSEA. This CDR3 reads CSVGFSSATGELFF. CDR3 nucleotides: TGCAGCGTAGGCTTCTCTAGTGCCACCGGGGAGCTGTTTTTT.

The chain links TRBV25-1 to TRBJ2-7; 9 bases line up with TRBD1. J lost 4 bases, V lost 4 bases, and 2 bases had no gene match. This CDR3 comprises 13 residues. Germline loops: CDR1 MGHDK, CDR2 SYGVNS. CDR3 in DNA: TGTGCCAGCAGTGTACAGGGGGCGTACGAGCAGTACTTC. Its translation is CASSVQGAYEQYF.

The chain is built from TRBV5-1 and TRBJ1-2; the match to TRBD1 covers 8 bases. J was trimmed by 5 bases and V by 3 bases; bases with no gene match: 6. This CDR3 comprises 14 residues. In germline, CDR1 is SGHRS, CDR2 YFSETQ. The CDR3 reads CASSSGGQVYGYTF. The CDR3 bases are TGCGCCAGCAGCTCTGGGGGACAGGTTTATGGCTACACCTTC. Looking up the rest from reference TRBV5-1 and TRBJ1-2 gives the full variable domain: KAGVTQTPRYLIKTRGQQVTLSCSPISGHRSVSWYQQTPGQGLQFLFEYFSETQRNKGNFPGRFSGRQFSNSRSEMNVSTLELGDSALYLCASSSGGQVYGYTFGSGTRLTVV.

The chain links TRBV5-6 to TRBJ1-2, with 10 bases fitting TRBD1. Germline CDR1 is SGHDT and CDR2 is YYEEEE. V lost 4 bases, J lost 4 bases, and 7 bases stayed unmatched. CDR3 size: 15 residues. CDR3 in amino acids: CASSPGQGITYGYTF. The CDR3 nucleotides are TGTGCCAGCAGCCCGGGACAGGGGATTACCTATGGCTACACCTTC.

This clone was counted a single time. The chain combines TRBV3-1 (or the pseudogene TRBV3-2) with TRBJ1-1, with 9 bases identical to TRBD1. The length of the CDR3 is 12 residues. Germline V lookup: CDR1 LGHDT, CDR2 YNNKEL (reference sequence). V lost 8 bases and J lost 6; bases outside the gene matches: 4. CDR3 amino acids: CASGQGIAEAFF. The CDR3 nucleotides read TGTGCCAGCGGACAGGGGATCGCTGAAGCTTTCTTT.

The genes are TRBV5-6 and TRBJ1-1, with D possibly matching TRBD1 (6 bases). The CDR3 sequence is 14 residues long. V gave up 3 bases and J gave up 8 bases, with 17 bases separating them. Germline CDR1 reads SGHDT; CDR2 reads YYEEEE. The CDR3 protein is CASSSLTGIREAFF. CDR3 sequence (DNA): TGTGCCAGCAGCTCCTTGACAGGAATAAGGGAAGCTTTCTTT.

This rearrangement joins TRBV6-5 to TRBJ1-1; D might be TRBD1 (5 bases). Per germline, CDR1 MNHEY and CDR2 SVGAGI. The V gene lost 8 bases and the J gene lost 1 base, with 11 bases spanning the gap. The CDR3 is 13 residues long. The CDR3 reads CASFQGSNTEAFF. The CDR3 DNA is TGTGCCAGCTTTCAGGGTTCGAACACTGAAGCTTTCTTT.

This clone has a single count. This chain links TRBV3-1 (or the pseudogene TRBV3-2) with TRBJ2-5; 7 nucleotides agree with TRBD1. This CDR3 region has 16 residues. Germline V gene lookup returns CDR1 LGHDT and CDR2 YNNKEL (reference sequence). V shed 1 base, J shed 5 bases, and the junction held 10 bases outside the gene matches. CDR3 residues: CASSQGERGRRETQYF. The CDR3 DNA follows: TGTGCCAGCAGCCAAGGAGAGAGGGGGCGCCGTGAGACCCAGTACTTC.

V usage is TRBV4-1 and J usage is TRBJ1-2; tentatively, D is TRBD1 (6 bases). The germline V and J ends were trimmed by 2 bases and 2 bases, with 9 bases remaining between them. CDR1 and CDR2 from the germline V gene are MGHRA and YSYEKL. The CDR3 is 14 amino acids. The CDR3 protein is CASSQPDRNYGYTF. Here the CDR3 DNA reads TGCGCCAGCAGCCAACCCGACAGGAACTATGGCTACACCTTC.

The rearrangement joins TRBV3-1 (or the pseudogene TRBV3-2) to TRBJ1-6; 7 nucleotides align to TRBD1. CDR3 length equals 15 residues. With V trimmed by 3 bases and J by 7 bases, 6 bases remained unmatched. The germline gives CDR1 LGHDT, CDR2 YNNKEL (reference sequence). CDR3 DNA sequence: TGTGCCAGCAGCCAGGACCACAGGGGCAATTCACCCCTCCACTTT. Translated: CASSQDHRGNSPLHF.

The chain recombines TRBV10-3 with TRBJ1-2, with TRBD1 identical over 7 bases. In germline, CDR1 is ENHRY, CDR2 SYGVKD. This CDR3 has 13 amino acids. The V and J ends lost 8 bases and 0 bases, in that order; junction bases with no gene match: 3. The CDR3 here is CAIGTATNYGYTF. As DNA, the CDR3 is TGTGCCATCGGGACAGCAACTAACTATGGCTACACCTTC.

The CDR3 nucleotides are TGTGCCAGCAGTGAGAGTGAGGGGGTAAAAGGCTACACCTTC. Translated, it gives CASSESEGVKGYTF. V gene TRBV2 combines with J gene TRBJ1-2; D is possibly TRBD1 (6 bases). Germline V gives CDR1 SNHLY, CDR2 FYNNEI. The ends were cut back, 3 bases at V and 8 bases at J, with 16 bases in the middle. The CDR3 has 14 residues.

This chain links TRBV28 with TRBJ2-1; 7 nucleotides align to TRBD2. This CDR3 is 13 amino acids long. After removal of 3 bases from V and 10 bases from J, the junction contained 6 bases not matched to a gene. CDR1 is MDHEN, CDR2 SYDVKM, per germline. The CDR3 protein is CASSFIRSGEQFF. CDR3 in DNA: TGTGCCAGCAGTTTTATACGTAGCGGGGAGCAGTTCTTC.

The rearrangement uses TRBV12-3 or TRBV12-4 and TRBJ2-2; possibly TRBD2 for D (5 bases). Trimming cost V 7 bases and J 4 bases, with 7 bases left between them. The CDR3 length is 12 residues. The DNA of the CDR3 is TGTGCCAGCATCCGGGGCACCGGGGAGCTGTTTTTT. Its translation: CASIRGTGELFF.

This CDR3 is CASSEERLSGGYEQYF. The CDR3 DNA is TGTGCCAGCAGTGAGGAGAGACTAAGCGGGGGGTACGAGCAGTACTTC. This chain connects TRBV6-1 to TRBJ2-7, with 9 positions matching TRBD2. This CDR3 is 16 amino acids long. Germline trimming cut 3 bases from V and 4 bases from J; bases unmatched to any gene: 10. Germline V CDR1 and CDR2: MNHNS, SASEGT.

The chain joins TRBV4-2 to TRBJ2-1; the match to TRBD2 covers 9 bases. The CDR3 totals 15 residues. Germline assignment: CDR1 LGHNA and CDR2 YNFKEQ. The ends lost 1 base at V and 3 bases at J; junction bases unmatched: 1. CDR3 nucleotide sequence: TGTGCCAGCAGCCAAGGGACTAGCGTCTACAATGAGCAGTTCTTC. This gives the protein CASSQGTSVYNEQFF.

The chain combines TRBV3-1 (or the pseudogene TRBV3-2) with TRBJ2-7; no clear D gene. The germline V and J ends were trimmed by 3 bases and 2 bases, with 8 bases remaining between them. The germline gives CDR1 LGHDT, CDR2 YNNKEL (reference sequence). The CDR3 contains 13 residues. CDR3 DNA sequence: TGTGCCAGCAGCCAGGTCAGAACCTACGAGCAGTACTTC. Protein product: CASSQVRTYEQYF.

CDR3 nucleotides: TGTGCCAGTACCCCCTTCGGCCCAGGAGGAGACACTGAAGCTTTCTTT. Translated, it gives CASTPFGPGGDTEAFF. This chain uses TRBV19 with TRBJ1-1; D unresolved. The CDR3 loop spans 16 amino acids. Trimming cost V 7 bases and J 3 bases, with 21 bases left between them. Germline CDR1 LNHDA, CDR2 SQIVND (reference sequence).

The chain joins TRBV7-9 to TRBJ2-1; 8 nucleotides match TRBD1. CDR1 is SEHNR, CDR2 FQNEAQ, per germline (reference sequence). The CDR3 consists of 17 residues. After removal of 5 bases from V and 2 bases from J, the junction contained 11 bases not matched to a gene. CDR3 sequence reads: CASSPGAGQGTYNEQFF. In nucleotides, the CDR3 is TGTGCCAGCAGCCCCGGGGCCGGACAGGGTACCTACAATGAGCAGTTCTTC.

The rearrangement links TRBV5-1 to TRBJ1-1; tentatively, D is TRBD1 (5 bases). Trimming took 0 bases from V and 4 from J, leaving 16 bases between them. The CDR3 covers 16 residues. CDR1 and CDR2 (germline): SGHRS, YFSETQ. CDR3 coding DNA: TGCGCCAGCAGCTTGGACCCTCAGGGACTGAGCACTGAAGCTTTCTTT. Amino acid sequence: CASSLDPQGLSTEAFF.

The chain links TRBV15 to TRBJ2-7; 7 bases align to TRBD1. The CDR3 runs 16 residues. The ends lost 2 bases at V and 0 bases at J; junction bases unmatched: 7. The V gene's germline CDR1 is LNHNV and CDR2 YYDKDF (reference sequence). Here the CDR3 DNA reads TGTGCCACCAGCAGAAGAACAGGGGACCCCTCCTACGAGCAGTACTTC. Amino acid sequence: CATSRRTGDPSYEQYF.

This clone was picked up one time. This rearrangement joins TRBV5-3 to TRBJ1-2, with a tentative D call TRBD1 (6 bases). TRBV5-3 carries the ORF label, with uncertain function. Trimming removed 1 base from V and 4 bases from J, with 20 bases in between. The CDR3 loop spans 17 amino acids. The CDR3 bases are TGTGCCAGAAGCTTGACTCTCCGGACAGCGGAAACCTATGGCTACACCTTC. As protein: CARSLTLRTAETYGYTF.

This clone has more than one count but fewer than ten. V gene TRBV30 combines with J gene TRBJ2-1, with 14 bases matching TRBD2. Germline CDR1 is GTSNPN and CDR2 is SVGIG (reference sequence). V dropped 1 base and J dropped 0; count of bases not matched to a gene: 8. The CDR3 has 19 residues. CDR3 coding DNA: TGTGCCTGGAGTGGCCGTTTGGGGACTAGCGGGAGCTCCTACAATGAGCAGTTCTTC. It encodes CAWSGRLGTSGSSYNEQFF.

J is TRBJ1-5 and V is TRBV6-4; no clear D gene. Germline CDR1 and CDR2: MRHNA and SNTAGT. The CDR3 runs 13 residues. V lost 6 bases and J lost 5, with 11 bases in between. CDR3 DNA sequence: TGTGCCAGCAGCTCCTGGCAAGATCAGCCCCAGCATTTT. Its translation is CASSSWQDQPQHF.

The chain links TRBV27 to TRBJ1-1, with a possible D match to TRBD1 (5 bases). Germline-derived CDR1 and CDR2 are MNHEY and SMNVEV (reference sequence). V shed 5 bases and J shed 5 bases, with 21 bases lying between them. CDR3 size: 16 residues. DNA for the CDR3: TGTGCCAGCAGTGTCCCAAGGGCAGGGAGGGTTACTGAAGCTTTCTTT. Protein product: CASSVPRAGRVTEAFF.